This entry concerns a single T cell receptor (beta chain). The CDR3 length is 14 residues. V was clipped by 5 bases and J by 5 bases, with 16 bases between them. Germline assignment: CDR1 LNHDA and CDR2 SQIVND (reference sequence). This sample stems from a study of blood T cell repertoires in COVID-19. The repertoire was sequenced with immunoSEQ multiplex PCR; TCRdb's copy has only in-frame clones and lacks some. The sample shows about 190,000 clones, roughly 90% of them seen only once. This clonotype was obtained from a middle-aged woman who had recovered from COVID-19. Sequenced sample: peripheral blood. The rearrangement links TRBV19 to TRBJ2-7, with D perhaps TRBD2 (5 bases). The CDR3 DNA sequence: TGTGCCAGTAGTTCGAGCGGAACCCCCCACGAGCAGTACTTC. Its protein is CASSSSGTPHEQYF.